One and the same sample provided the 6 T cell receptor beta chains below, sequenced in a study of PD-1 blockade in classical Hodgkin lymphoma. Specified time point: cycle 4 day 1 (C4D1), after five to seven weeks of nivolumab. All patients experienced relapse after autologous stem cell transplantation, and brentuximab vedotin exposure was variable. TCRdb keeps only in-frame clones here, not all; method: immunoSEQ multiplex PCR. Among some 90,000 clones listed, more than 70% were seen once. The sample was peripheral blood mononuclear cells (PBMCs), taken before the fourth cycle of nivolumab. The receptors here all came from a human donor with classical Hodgkin lymphoma.

CDR3 sequence: CASSLGEAAGGRNEQFF. The CDR3 DNA is TGTGCCAGCAGCTTAGGGGAGGCGGCGGGAGGGAGGAATGAGCAGTTCTTC. The genes are TRBV7-6 and TRBJ2-1; 9 bases are a match to TRBD2. Germline trimming cut 1 base from V and 7 bases from J; bases unmatched to any gene: 11. This CDR3 is built from 17 residues. The germline gives CDR1 SGHVS, CDR2 FNYEAQ. The full variable domain, with the rest looked up from reference TRBV7-6 and TRBJ2-1, is GAGVSQSPRYKVTKRGQDVALRCDPISGHVSLYWYRQALGQGPEFLTYFNYEAQQDKSGLPNDRFSAERPEGSISTLTIQRTEQRDSAMYRCASSLGEAAGGRNEQFFGPGTRLTVL.

This clone has a handful of counts. This chain joins TRBV4-1 and TRBJ2-5; D remains unclear. This CDR3 has 15 amino acids. Trimming removed 1 base at V and 5 bases at J, with 14 bases between. Germline CDR1 is MGHRA and CDR2 is YSYEKL. The CDR3 loop reads CASSQVDLVRETQYF. CDR3 nucleotide sequence: TGCGCCAGCAGCCAAGTCGACTTAGTCCGGGAGACCCAGTACTTC.

The chain is built from TRBV6-5 and TRBJ2-7; 10 bases align to TRBD2. Germline V lookup: CDR1 MNHEY, CDR2 SVGAGI. V was pared by 7 bases and J by 7 bases, with 13 bases of the junction left unmatched. This CDR3 comprises 15 residues. The CDR3 nucleotides read TGTGCCAGCAAATTACTTACTAGCGGGGTAGGGGAGCAGTACTTC. It encodes CASKLLTSGVGEQYF.

This chain links TRBV6-5 with TRBJ2-5; perhaps TRBD2 as D (5 bases). This CDR3 is built from 13 residues. Germline loops: CDR1 MNHEY, CDR2 SVGAGI. With 5 bases removed from V and 4 bases from J, the gap between germline ends came to 11 bases. The chain's CDR3 is CASSPGVGETQYF. The CDR3 DNA follows: TGTGCCAGCAGTCCCGGGGTAGGAGAGACCCAGTACTTC.

This clone came up once. J is TRBJ2-1 and V is TRBV9; TRBD1 matches at 8 bases. The germline V gene has CDR1 SGDLS and CDR2 YYNGEE. This CDR3 has 13 residues. J lost 8 bases, V lost 4 bases, and 5 bases had no gene match. In DNA, the CDR3 is TGTGCCAGCAGCCCTGGACAGGGCGATGAGCAGTTCTTC. Its translation: CASSPGQGDEQFF.

The chain is built from TRBV5-1 and TRBJ2-2; D remains unclear. Germline values: CDR1 SGHRS, CDR2 YFSETQ. CDR3 length equals 16 residues. The V end was cut by 1 base, the J end by 1 base, with 11 bases between. The CDR3 DNA follows: TGCGCCAGCAGCTTGACGTACCCTAGGAACACCGGGGAGCTGTTTTTT. Translated: CASSLTYPRNTGELFF.